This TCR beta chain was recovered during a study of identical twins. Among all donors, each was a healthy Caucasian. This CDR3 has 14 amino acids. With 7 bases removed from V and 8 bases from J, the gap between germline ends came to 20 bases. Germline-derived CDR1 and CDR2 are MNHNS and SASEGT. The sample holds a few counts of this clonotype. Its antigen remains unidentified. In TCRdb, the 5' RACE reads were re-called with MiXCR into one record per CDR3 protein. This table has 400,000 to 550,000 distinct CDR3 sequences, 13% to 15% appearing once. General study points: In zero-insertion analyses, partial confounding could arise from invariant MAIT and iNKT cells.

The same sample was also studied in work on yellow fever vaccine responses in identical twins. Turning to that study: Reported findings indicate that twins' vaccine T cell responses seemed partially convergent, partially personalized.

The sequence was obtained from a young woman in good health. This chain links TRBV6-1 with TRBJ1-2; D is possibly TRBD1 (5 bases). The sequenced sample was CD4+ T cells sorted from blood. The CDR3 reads CASNDRGDRKGYTF. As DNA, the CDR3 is TGTGCCAGCAACGACCGGGGCGACCGCAAAGGCTACACCTTC.